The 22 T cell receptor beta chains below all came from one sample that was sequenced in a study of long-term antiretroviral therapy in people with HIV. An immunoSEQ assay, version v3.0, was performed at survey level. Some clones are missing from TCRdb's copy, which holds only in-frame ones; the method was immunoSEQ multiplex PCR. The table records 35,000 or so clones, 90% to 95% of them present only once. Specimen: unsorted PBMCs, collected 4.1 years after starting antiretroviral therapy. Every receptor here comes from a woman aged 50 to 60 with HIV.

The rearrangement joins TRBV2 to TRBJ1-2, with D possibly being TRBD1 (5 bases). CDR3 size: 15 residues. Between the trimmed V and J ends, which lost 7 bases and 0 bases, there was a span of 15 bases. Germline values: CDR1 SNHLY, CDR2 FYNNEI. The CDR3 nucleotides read TGTGCCAGCAAAATTGGAACAGGACCTAACTATGGCTACACCTTC. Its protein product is CASKIGTGPNYGYTF.

DNA for the CDR3: TGTGCCAGCAGCCAAGATCGCTGGCCGGGGCCTATATATAATTCACCCCTCCACTTT. It specifies CASSQDRWPGPIYNSPLHF. The rearrangement joins TRBV14 to TRBJ1-6, with a tentative D call TRBD1 (5 bases). Germline CDR1 and CDR2: SGHDN and FVKESK. With 0 bases removed from V and 4 bases from J, the gap between germline ends came to 19 bases. The CDR3 contains 19 residues.

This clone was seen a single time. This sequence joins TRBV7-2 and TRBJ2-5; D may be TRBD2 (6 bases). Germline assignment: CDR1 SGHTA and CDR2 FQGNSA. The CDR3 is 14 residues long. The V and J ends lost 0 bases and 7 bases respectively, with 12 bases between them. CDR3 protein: CASSLAGSRWTQYF. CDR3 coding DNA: TGTGCCAGCAGCTTAGCCGGGAGCAGGTGGACCCAGTACTTC.

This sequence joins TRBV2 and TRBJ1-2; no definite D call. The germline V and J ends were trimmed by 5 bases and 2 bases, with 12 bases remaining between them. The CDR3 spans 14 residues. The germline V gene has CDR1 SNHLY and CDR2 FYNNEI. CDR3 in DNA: TGTGCCAGCAGTCGGGTCGGCAGAAACTATGGCTACACCTTC. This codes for CASSRVGRNYGYTF.

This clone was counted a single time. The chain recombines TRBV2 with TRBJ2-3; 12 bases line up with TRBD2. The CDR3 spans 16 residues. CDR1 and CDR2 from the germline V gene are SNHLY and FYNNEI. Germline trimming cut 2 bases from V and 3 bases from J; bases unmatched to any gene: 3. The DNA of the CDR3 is TGTGCCAGCAGTGAATGGACTAGCGGGGCGACAGATACGCAGTATTTT. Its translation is CASSEWTSGATDTQYF. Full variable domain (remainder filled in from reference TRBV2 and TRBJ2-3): EPEVTQTPSHQVTQMGQEVILRCVPISNHLYFYWYRQILGQKVEFLVSFYNNEISEKSEIFDDQFSVERPDGSNFTLKIRSTKLEDSAMYFCASSEWTSGATDTQYFGPGTRLTVL.

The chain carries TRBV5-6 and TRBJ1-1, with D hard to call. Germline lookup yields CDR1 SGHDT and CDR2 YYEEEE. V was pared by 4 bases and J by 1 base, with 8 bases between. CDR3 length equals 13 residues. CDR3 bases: TGTGCCAGCAGCATCTGGTCGAACACTGAAGCTTTCTTT. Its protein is CASSIWSNTEAFF.

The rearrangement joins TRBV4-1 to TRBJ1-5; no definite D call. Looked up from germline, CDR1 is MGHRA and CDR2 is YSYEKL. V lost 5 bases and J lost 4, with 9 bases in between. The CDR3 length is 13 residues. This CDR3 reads CASSDGRNQPQHF. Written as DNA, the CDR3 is TGCGCCAGCAGCGACGGTAGAAATCAGCCCCAGCATTTT.

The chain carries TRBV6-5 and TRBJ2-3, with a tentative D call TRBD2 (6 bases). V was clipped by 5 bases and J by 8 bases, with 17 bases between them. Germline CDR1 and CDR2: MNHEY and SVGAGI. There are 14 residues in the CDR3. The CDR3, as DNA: TGTGCCAGCAGTCCTCGAGGTCTGGGGGGTACGCAGTATTTT. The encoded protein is CASSPRGLGGTQYF.

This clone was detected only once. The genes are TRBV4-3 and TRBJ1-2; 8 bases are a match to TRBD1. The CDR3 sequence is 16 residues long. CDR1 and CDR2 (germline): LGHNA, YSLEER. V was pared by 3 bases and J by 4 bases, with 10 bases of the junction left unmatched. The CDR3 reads CASSQIGTGSSYGYTF. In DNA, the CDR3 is TGCGCCAGCAGCCAGATTGGGACAGGTTCTTCCTATGGCTACACCTTC.

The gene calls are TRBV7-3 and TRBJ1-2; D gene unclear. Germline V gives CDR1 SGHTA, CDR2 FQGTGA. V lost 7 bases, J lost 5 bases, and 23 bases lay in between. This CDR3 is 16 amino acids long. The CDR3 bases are TGTGCCAGCAACGCGTCTGCCTCTGGCCTCCTATATGGCTACACCTTC. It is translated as CASNASASGLLYGYTF.

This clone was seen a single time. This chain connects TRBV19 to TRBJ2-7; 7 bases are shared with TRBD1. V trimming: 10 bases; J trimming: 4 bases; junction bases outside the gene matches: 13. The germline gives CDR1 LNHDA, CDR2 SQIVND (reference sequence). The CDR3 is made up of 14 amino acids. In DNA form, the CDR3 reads TGTGCCACCAGGGACAGTCCTGGGTCTTACGAGCAGTACTTC. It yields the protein CATRDSPGSYEQYF.

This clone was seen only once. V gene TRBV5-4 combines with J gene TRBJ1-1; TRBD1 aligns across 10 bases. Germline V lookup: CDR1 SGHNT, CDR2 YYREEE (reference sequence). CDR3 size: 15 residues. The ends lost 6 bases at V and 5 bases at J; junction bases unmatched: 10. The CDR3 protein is CASTDRVGQGTEAFF. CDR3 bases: TGTGCCAGCACCGATAGAGTGGGACAGGGGACTGAAGCTTTCTTT. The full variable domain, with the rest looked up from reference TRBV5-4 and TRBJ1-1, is ETGVTQSPTHLIKTRGQQVTLRCSSQSGHNTVSWYQQALGQGPQFIFQYYREEENGRGNFPPRFSGLQFPNYSSELNVNALELDDSALYLCASTDRVGQGTEAFFGQGTRLTVV.

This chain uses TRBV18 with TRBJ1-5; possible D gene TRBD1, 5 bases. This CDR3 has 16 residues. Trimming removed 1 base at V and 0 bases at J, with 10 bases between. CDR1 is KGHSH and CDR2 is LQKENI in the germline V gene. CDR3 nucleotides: TGTGCCAGCTCACCACGGTCGACAGATAGCAATCAGCCCCAGCATTTT. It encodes CASSPRSTDSNQPQHF.

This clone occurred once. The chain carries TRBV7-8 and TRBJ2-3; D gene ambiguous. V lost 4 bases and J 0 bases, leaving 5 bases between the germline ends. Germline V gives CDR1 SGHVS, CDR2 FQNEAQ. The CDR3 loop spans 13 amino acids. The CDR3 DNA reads TGTGCCAGCAGCTATAGCAGCACAGATACGCAGTATTTT. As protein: CASSYSSTDTQYF.

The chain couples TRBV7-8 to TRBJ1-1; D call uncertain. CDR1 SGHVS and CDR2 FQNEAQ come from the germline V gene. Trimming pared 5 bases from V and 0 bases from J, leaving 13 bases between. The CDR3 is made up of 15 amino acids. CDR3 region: CASSTPQDLNTEAFF. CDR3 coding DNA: TGTGCCAGCAGCACCCCGCAGGACCTGAACACTGAAGCTTTCTTT.

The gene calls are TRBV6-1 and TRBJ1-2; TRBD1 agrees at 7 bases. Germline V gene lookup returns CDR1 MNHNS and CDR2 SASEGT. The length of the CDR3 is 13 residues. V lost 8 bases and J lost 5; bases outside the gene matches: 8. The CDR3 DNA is TGTGCCAGCCCTGGACAGGCAACTTATGGCTACACCTTC. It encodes CASPGQATYGYTF.

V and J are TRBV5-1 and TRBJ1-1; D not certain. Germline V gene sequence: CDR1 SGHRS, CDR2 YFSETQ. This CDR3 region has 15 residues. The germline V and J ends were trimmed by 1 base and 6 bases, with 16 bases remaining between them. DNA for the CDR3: TGCGCCAGCAGCTTGAGGGCGGGTGTGGAGCCTGAAGCTTTCTTT. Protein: CASSLRAGVEPEAFF. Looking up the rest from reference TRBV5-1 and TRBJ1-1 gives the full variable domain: KAGVTQTPRYLIKTRGQQVTLSCSPISGHRSVSWYQQTPGQGLQFLFEYFSETQRNKGNFPGRFSGRQFSNSRSEMNVSTLELGDSALYLCASSLRAGVEPEAFFGQGTRLTVV.

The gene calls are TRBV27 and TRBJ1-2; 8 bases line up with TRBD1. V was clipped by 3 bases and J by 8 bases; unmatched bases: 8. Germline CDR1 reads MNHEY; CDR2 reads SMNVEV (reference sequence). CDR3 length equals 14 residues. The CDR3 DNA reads TGTGCCAGCAGTTTCAGACAGGGGACTCGGGGCTACACCTTC. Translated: CASSFRQGTRGYTF.

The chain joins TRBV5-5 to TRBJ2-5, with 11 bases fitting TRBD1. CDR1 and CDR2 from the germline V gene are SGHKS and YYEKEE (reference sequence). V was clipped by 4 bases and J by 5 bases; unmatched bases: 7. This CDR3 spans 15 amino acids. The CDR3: CASSVTGTGGETQYF. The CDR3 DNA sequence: TGTGCCAGCAGCGTAACCGGGACAGGGGGGGAGACCCAGTACTTC.

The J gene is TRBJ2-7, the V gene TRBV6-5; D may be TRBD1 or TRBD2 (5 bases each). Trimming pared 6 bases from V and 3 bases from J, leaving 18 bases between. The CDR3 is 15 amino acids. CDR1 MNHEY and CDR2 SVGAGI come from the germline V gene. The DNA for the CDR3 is TGTGCCAGCAGAGCCGCCGGGACCGCAAGCTACGAGCAGTACTTC. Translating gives CASRAAGTASYEQYF.

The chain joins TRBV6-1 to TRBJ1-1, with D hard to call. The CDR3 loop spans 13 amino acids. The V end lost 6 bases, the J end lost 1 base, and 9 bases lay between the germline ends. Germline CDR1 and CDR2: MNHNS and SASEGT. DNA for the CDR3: TGTGCCAGCAGCGGGATCCGGAACACTGAAGCTTTCTTT. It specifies CASSGIRNTEAFF.

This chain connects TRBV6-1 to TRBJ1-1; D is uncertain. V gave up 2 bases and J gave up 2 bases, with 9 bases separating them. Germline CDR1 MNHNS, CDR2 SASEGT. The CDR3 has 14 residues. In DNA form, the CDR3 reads TGTGCCAGCAGTGAACGCGAGGGTAACACTGAAGCTTTCTTT. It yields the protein CASSEREGNTEAFF.